A selection of T cell receptor beta chains follows, all from one sample in a study of blood T cell repertoires in COVID-19. The table came from immunoSEQ multiplex PCR; TCRdb's copy has only in-frame clones and leaves some out. The table has about 180,000 clones, approximately 88% seen once. The specimen sequenced was peripheral blood. The receptors were gathered from a woman between 35 and 50 years old with COVID-19, enrolled during active disease. The CDR3 runs from the conserved cysteine through the conserved F or W. D genes are given only for firm matches. Clone size appears in some rows only: once, few, many, or a class for an expanded clone.

CDR3: CASSLPAGVKGDTQYF
DNA: TGTGCCAGCAGCCTACCAGCGGGAGTGAAAGGAGATACGCAGTATTTT
D: TRBD2
V: TRBV7-8
J: TRBJ2-3
size: NA

CDR3: CASSRFTGLNTGELFF
DNA: TGTGCCAGCAGCCGCTTTACAGGGTTGAACACCGGGGAGCTGTTTTTT
D: NA
V: TRBV27
J: TRBJ2-2
size: once

CDR3: CASSQDFVGGSSTDTQYF
DNA: TGTGCCAGCAGCCAAGATTTCGTGGGGGGGTCTAGCACAGATACGCAGTATTTT
D: TRBD2
V: TRBV4-2
J: TRBJ2-3
size: NA

CDR3: CATRGGGPNEKLFF
DNA: TGTGCCACGCGGGGGGGCGGCCCGAATGAAAAACTGTTTTTT
D: NA
V: TRBV15
J: TRBJ1-4
size: NA

CDR3: CASSLEGHLNTGELFF
DNA: TGTGCCAGCAGTTTAGAGGGACACCTTAACACCGGGGAGCTGTTTTTT
D: NA
V: TRBV28
J: TRBJ2-2
size: NA

CDR3: CASSLGDGGYQPQHF
DNA: TGCGCCAGCAGCTTGGGAGATGGGGGGTATCAGCCCCAGCATTTT
D: NA
V: TRBV5-1
J: TRBJ1-5
size: NA

CDR3: CASSQDQALNTEAFF
DNA: TGTGCCAGCAGCCAAGATCAGGCGTTGAACACTGAAGCTTTCTTT
D: NA
V: TRBV3-1/TRBV3-2
J: TRBJ1-1
size: NA

CDR3: CASSEARAVDTQYF
DNA: TGTGCCAGCAGTGAAGCCAGGGCGGTAGATACGCAGTATTTT
D: NA
V: TRBV2
J: TRBJ2-3
size: NA

CDR3: CTSSRLDSNHPSNQPQHF
DNA: TGCACCAGCAGCCGTTTAGACTCGAACCACCCAAGCAATCAGCCCCAGCATTTT
D: NA
V: TRBV1
J: TRBJ1-5
size: NA

CDR3: CASSPQGRGKGEAFF
DNA: TGTGCCAGCAGCCCCCAAGGGAGGGGAAAGGGTGAAGCTTTCTTT
D: NA
V: TRBV3-1/TRBV3-2
J: TRBJ1-1
size: NA